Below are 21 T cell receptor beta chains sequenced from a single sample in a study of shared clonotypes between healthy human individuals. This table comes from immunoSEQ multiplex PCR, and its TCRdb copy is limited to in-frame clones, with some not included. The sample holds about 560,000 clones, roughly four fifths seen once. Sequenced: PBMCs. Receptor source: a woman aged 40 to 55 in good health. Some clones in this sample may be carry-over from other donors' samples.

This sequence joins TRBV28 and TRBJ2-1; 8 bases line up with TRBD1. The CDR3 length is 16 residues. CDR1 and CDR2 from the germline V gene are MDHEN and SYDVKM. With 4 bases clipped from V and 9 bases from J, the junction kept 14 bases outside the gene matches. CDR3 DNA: TGTGCCAGCAGTTCCCCCAGCACGACAGGGGCGAGTGAGCAGTTCTTC. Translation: CASSSPSTTGASEQFF.

CDR3 amino acids: CASNMGTGELFF. Written as DNA, the CDR3 is TGTGCCAGCAACATGGGCACCGGGGAGCTGTTTTTT. The genes are TRBV6-6 and TRBJ2-2; D gene unclear. Germline values: CDR1 MNHNY, CDR2 SVGAGI (reference sequence). The CDR3 loop spans 12 amino acids. The V and J ends lost 7 bases and 4 bases respectively, with 7 bases between them.

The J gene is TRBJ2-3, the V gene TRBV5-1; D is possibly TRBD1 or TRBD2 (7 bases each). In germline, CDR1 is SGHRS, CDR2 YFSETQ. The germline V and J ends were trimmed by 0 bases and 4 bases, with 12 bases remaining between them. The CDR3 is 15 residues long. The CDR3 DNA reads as TGCGCCAGCAGCTTGGTGGGGAGGGGGCCAGATACGCAGTATTTT. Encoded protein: CASSLVGRGPDTQYF.

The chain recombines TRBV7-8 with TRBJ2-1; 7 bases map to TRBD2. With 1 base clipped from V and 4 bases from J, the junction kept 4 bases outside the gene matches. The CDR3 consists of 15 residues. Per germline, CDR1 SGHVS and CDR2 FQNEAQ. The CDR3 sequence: CASSLGAGWYNEQFF. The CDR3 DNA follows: TGTGCCAGCAGCTTAGGAGCGGGATGGTACAATGAGCAGTTCTTC.

As DNA, the CDR3 is TGTGCCAGCAGCGACAAGACTAGCGGGATTGTCGGGGAGCTGTTTTTT. Encoded protein: CASSDKTSGIVGELFF. This chain links TRBV6-4 with TRBJ2-2; 11 bases are a match to TRBD2. This CDR3 region has 16 residues. CDR1 is MRHNA, CDR2 SNTAGT, per germline. Germline trimming cut 6 bases from V and 7 bases from J; bases unmatched to any gene: 10.

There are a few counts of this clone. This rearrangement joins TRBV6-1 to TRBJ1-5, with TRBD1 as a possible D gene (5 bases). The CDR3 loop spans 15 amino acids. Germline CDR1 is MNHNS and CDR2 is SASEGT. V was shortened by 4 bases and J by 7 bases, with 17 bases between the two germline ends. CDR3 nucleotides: TGTGCCAGCAGTGTGGAGTCTAGGGGTTTGCAGCCCCAGCATTTT. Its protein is CASSVESRGLQPQHF.

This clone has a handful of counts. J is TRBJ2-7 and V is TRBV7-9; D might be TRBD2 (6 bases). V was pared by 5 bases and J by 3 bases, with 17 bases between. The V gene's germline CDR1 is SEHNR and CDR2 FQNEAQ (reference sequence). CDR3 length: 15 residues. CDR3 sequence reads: CASSATGVGLYEQYF. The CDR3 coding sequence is TGTGCCAGCAGCGCAACGGGAGTCGGTCTCTACGAGCAGTACTTC. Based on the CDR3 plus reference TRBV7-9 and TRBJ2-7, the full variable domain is DTGVSQNPRHKITKRGQNVTFRCDPISEHNRLYWYRQTLGQGPEFLTYFQNEAQLEKSRLLSDRFSAERPKGSFSTLEIQRTEQGDSAMYLCASSATGVGLYEQYFGPGTRLTVT.

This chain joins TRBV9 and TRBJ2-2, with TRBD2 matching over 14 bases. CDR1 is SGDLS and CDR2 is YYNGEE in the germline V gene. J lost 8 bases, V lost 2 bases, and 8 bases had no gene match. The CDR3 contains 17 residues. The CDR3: CASSVRPGLAGVGELFF. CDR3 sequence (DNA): TGTGCCAGCAGCGTTAGACCGGGACTAGCGGGAGTTGGGGAGCTGTTTTTT.

The CDR3 DNA reads TGTGCCTCCCGGGACAGGGGGAACGAGCAGTACTTC. It codes for CASRDRGNEQYF. The V gene is TRBV30, the J gene TRBJ2-7; TRBD1 aligns across 11 bases. The length of the CDR3 is 12 residues. CDR1 is GTSNPN and CDR2 is SVGIG in the germline V gene (reference sequence). The ends lost 7 bases at V and 5 bases at J; junction bases unmatched: 4.

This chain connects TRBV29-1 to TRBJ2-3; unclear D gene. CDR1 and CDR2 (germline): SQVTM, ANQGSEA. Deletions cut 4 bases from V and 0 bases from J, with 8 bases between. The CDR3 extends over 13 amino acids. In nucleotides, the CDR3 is TGCAGCGTTGGACCTTCTAGCACAGATACGCAGTATTTT. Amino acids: CSVGPSSTDTQYF.

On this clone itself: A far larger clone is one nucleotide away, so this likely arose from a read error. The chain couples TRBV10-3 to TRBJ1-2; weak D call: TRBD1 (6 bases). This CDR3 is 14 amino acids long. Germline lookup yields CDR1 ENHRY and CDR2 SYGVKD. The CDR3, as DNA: TGTGCCATCAGTGAGTCGAACAGGGCAAGTGGCTACATCTTC. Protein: CAISESNRASGYIF.

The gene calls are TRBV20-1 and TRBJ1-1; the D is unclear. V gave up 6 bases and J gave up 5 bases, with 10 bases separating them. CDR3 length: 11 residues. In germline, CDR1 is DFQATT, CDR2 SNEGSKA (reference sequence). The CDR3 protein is CSAVVGTEAFF. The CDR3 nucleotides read TGCAGTGCCGTGGTGGGAACTGAAGCTTTCTTT.

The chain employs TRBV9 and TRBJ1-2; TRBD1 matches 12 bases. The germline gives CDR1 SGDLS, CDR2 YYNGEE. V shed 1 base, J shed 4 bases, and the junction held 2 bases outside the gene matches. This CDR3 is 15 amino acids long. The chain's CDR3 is CASSVSGQGAYGYTF. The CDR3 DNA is TGTGCCAGCAGCGTATCGGGACAGGGGGCCTATGGCTACACCTTC.

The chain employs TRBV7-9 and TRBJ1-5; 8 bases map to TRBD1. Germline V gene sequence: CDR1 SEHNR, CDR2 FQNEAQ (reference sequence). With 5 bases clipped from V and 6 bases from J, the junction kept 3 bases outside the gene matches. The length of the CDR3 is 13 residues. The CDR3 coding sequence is TGTGCCAGCAGCCTCGGACAGGGTCAGCCCCAGCATTTT. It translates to CASSLGQGQPQHF.

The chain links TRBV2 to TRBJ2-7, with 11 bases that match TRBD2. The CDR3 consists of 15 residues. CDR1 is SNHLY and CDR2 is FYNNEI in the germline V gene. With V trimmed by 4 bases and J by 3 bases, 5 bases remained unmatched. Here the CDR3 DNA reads TGTGCCAGCAGTGGAGCTAGCGGGAGGATCTACGAGCAGTACTTC. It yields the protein CASSGASGRIYEQYF. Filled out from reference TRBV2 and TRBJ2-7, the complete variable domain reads EPEVTQTPSHQVTQMGQEVILRCVPISNHLYFYWYRQILGQKVEFLVSFYNNEISEKSEIFDDQFSVERPDGSNFTLKIRSTKLEDSAMYFCASSGASGRIYEQYFGPGTRLTVT.

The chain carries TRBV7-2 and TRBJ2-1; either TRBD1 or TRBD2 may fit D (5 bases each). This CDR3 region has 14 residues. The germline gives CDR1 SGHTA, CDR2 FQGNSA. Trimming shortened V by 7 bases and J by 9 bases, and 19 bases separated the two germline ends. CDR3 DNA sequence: TGTGCCAGCACCTCGATACCGGGGCAGGCTGAGCAGTTCTTC. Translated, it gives CASTSIPGQAEQFF.

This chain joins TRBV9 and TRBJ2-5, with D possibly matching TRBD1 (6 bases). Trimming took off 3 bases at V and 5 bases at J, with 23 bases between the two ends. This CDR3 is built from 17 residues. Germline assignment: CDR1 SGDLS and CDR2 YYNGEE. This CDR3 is CASSGTFERGRGETQYF. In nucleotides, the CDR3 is TGTGCCAGCAGCGGAACTTTCGAGCGAGGAAGGGGGGAGACCCAGTACTTC. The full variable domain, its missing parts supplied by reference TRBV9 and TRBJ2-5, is DSGVTQTPKHLITATGQRVTLRCSPRSGDLSVYWYQQSLDQGLQFLIQYYNGEERAKGNILERFSAQQFPDLHSELNLSSLELGDSALYFCASSGTFERGRGETQYFGPGTRLLVL.

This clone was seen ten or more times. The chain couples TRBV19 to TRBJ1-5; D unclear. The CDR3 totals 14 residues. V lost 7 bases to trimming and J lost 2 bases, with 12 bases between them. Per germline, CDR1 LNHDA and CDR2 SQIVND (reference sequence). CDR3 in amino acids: CASNPRRGNQPQHF. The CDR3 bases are TGTGCCAGTAACCCACGTCGGGGCAATCAGCCCCAGCATTTT. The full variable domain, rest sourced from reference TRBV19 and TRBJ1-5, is DGGITQSPKYLFRKEGQNVTLSCEQNLNHDAMYWYRQDPGQGLRLIYYSQIVNDFQKGDIAEGYSVSREKKESFPLTVTSAQKNPTAFYLCASNPRRGNQPQHFGDGTRLSIL.

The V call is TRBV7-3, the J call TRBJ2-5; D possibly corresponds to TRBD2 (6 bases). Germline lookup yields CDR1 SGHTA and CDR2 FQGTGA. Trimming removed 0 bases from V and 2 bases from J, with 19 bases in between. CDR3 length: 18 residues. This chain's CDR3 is CASSLTPRGAGPQETQYF. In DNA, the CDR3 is TGTGCCAGCAGCTTAACCCCTCGGGGAGCGGGCCCGCAAGAGACCCAGTACTTC.

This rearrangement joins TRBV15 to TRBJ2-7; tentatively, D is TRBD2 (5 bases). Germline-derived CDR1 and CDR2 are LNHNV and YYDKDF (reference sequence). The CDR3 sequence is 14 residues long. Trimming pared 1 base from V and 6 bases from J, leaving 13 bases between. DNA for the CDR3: TGTGCCACCAGCAGAGGGGGAGATCTCAGCGAGCAGTACTTC. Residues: CATSRGGDLSEQYF.

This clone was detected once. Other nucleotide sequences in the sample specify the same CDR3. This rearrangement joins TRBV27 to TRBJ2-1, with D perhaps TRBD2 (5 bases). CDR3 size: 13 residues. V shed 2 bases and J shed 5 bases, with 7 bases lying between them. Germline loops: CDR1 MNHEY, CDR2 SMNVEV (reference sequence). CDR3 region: CASSLSGNNEQFF. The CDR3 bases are TGTGCCAGCAGTTTAAGCGGTAACAATGAGCAGTTCTTC.